The rows below give T cell receptor beta chains drawn from one sample of a study of T cell changes during pregnancy in multiple sclerosis. This table comes from immunoSEQ multiplex PCR, and its TCRdb copy is limited to in-frame clones, with some not included. The sample records about 40,000 clones, 85% to 90% being singletons. The sample was peripheral blood, taken in the second trimester of pregnancy. All receptors derive from a female donor in good health, enrolled as a control in a pregnancy study. The conserved cysteine and the conserved F or W are not part of the CDR3 here.

>TRBV5-6|TRBJ1-6
ASGRNSPLH
>TRBV4-1|TRBJ2-3
ASSQGGGNFDTQY
>TRBV10-3|TRBJ2-7
AISGTGGSYEQY
>TRBV12-5|TRBJ1-2
ASLQSGGGYGYT
>TRBV5-4|TRBJ1-2
ASSSEGLGDSYGYT
>TRBV15|TRBJ2-1
ATSRGQNSYNEQF
>TRBV11-3|TRBJ1-4
ASSYGGVSNEKLF
>TRBV7-8|TRBJ2-1
ASSGPGVAGDNEQF
>TRBV6-5|TRBJ1-1
ASTTPGQGAGAF
>TRBV29-1|TRBJ2-3
SDAWGRTDTQY
>TRBV30|TRBJ1-5
AWRSDRVDQPQH
>TRBV5-4|TRBJ2-5
ASIGRDQETQY
>TRBV15|TRBJ1-2
ATSRAGPRGGDGYT
>TRBV7-9|TRBJ1-3
ASSSLRGRTGNTIY
>TRBV9|TRBJ2-3
ASSVDSSLPDTQY
>TRBV18|TRBJ1-1
ASSPPTGFIKDTEAF
>TRBV4-3|TRBJ2-1
ASSQEAGEQF
>TRBV2|TRBJ1-1
ASSELGPNTEAF
>TRBV4-2|TRBJ2-3
ASSQATGPVADTQY
>TRBV11-2|TRBJ2-5
ASSSGLAGLGTQY
>TRBV7-8|TRBJ1-2
ASSLDFPGTEYGYT
>TRBV10-3|TRBJ1-2
AIGGQAYGYT
>TRBV5-5|TRBJ2-7
ASTWDRGPYEQY
>TRBV5-1|TRBJ2-7
ASSSPQGIFSYEQY
>TRBV18|TRBJ2-5
ASSPPGGGQETQY
>TRBV2|TRBJ2-2
ASTRTSGGLVSTGELF
>TRBV6-6|TRBJ1-1
ASSPQGDTEAF
>TRBV14|TRBJ2-5
ASSQGRVWWETQY
>TRBV7-9|TRBJ1-1
ASTLGTGNTEAF
>TRBV19|TRBJ2-7
ASSIGVAGVHEQY
>TRBV5-1|TRBJ2-3
ASSLQGGGSNTQY
>TRBV12-5|TRBJ1-2
ASAPRAGGDYGYT
>TRBV21-1|TRBJ2-2
ASSKGVTNTGELF
>TRBV30|TRBJ1-2
AWSLHRAPGYT
>TRBV4-1|TRBJ2-1
ASSQVGLAGAGQHNEQF
>TRBV19|TRBJ1-1
ASSPRGGAYTEAF
>TRBV30|TRBJ2-1
AWNSGFYNEQF
>TRBV30|TRBJ2-3
ARGGPTRTDTQY
>TRBV7-8|TRBJ1-2
ASSSGITNYGYT
>TRBV7-9|TRBJ1-3
ASSLADSLSGNTIY
>TRBV11-3|TRBJ2-2
ASSPSGGTGELF
>TRBV7-9|TRBJ1-1
ASSLGTGTTNTEAF
>TRBV6-5|TRBJ1-2
ASSPQGGGYT